What follows describes a single TCR beta chain. Its antigen is currently unknown. Trimming took off 0 bases at V and 5 bases at J, with 8 bases between the two ends. CDR1 is SGDLS and CDR2 is YYNGEE in the germline V gene. The CDR3 contains 13 residues. These data originate in a study of cytomegalovirus exposure and HLA in healthy donors. Overall study results and limits: TCR beta chains numbering about 160 were designated cytomegalovirus-associated. Reportedly, TCR beta sequences accurately predicted HLA-A and HLA-B alleles in most subjects. Most of the CMV-associated TCR beta chains (in a later analysis) appeared to be HLA-restricted.

Use of 60 Vbeta and 13 Jbeta primers characterized the PCR. Study processing details: In a later analysis, about 9.9 million of 75 million to 85 million unique beta chains occurred in at least two donors. Data came from immunoSEQ multiplex PCR; TCRdb stores just in-frame clones and leaves some out. The DNA gave D and trimming, while V, J and clone size come from that table. The sample includes roughly 99,000 clones, around 77% of them seen just once. This chain uses TRBV9 with TRBJ2-5; D remains unclear. The sample consisted of PBMCs. This sequence originates from a male donor in good health and CMV-seronegative. CDR3 protein: CASSVARSETQYF. CDR3 coding DNA: TGTGCCAGCAGCGTAGCCCGTTCGGAGACCCAGTACTTC. Drawing the rest from reference TRBV9 and TRBJ2-5, the complete variable domain is DSGVTQTPKHLITATGQRVTLRCSPRSGDLSVYWYQQSLDQGLQFLIQYYNGEERAKGNILERFSAQQFPDLHSELNLSSLELGDSALYFCASSVARSETQYFGPGTRLLVL.